These 29 T cell receptor beta chains share one sample of origin, sequenced in a study of OX40 agonist ivuxolimab in advanced cancers. TCRdb keeps only in-frame clones here, not all; method: immunoSEQ multiplex PCR. The sample contains about 84,000 clones, around four fifths of which appear only once. Sequencing used CD4+ or CD8+ T cells sorted from blood, obtained in a trial of the OX40 agonist ivuxolimab. The receptors derive from an adult with an advanced solid tumor such as melanoma, head and neck, liver or kidney cancer.

On this clone itself: In the same sample, other DNA sequences code for this CDR3. J is TRBJ2-3 and V is TRBV9; TRBD2 matches 7 bases. Trimming removed 7 bases from V and 3 bases from J; junction bases left unmatched: 2. This CDR3 region has 12 residues. In germline, CDR1 is SGDLS, CDR2 YYNGEE. The CDR3 sequence: CASGLVTDTQYF. CDR3 sequence (DNA): TGTGCCAGCGGACTAGTAACAGATACGCAGTATTTT.

The chain is built from TRBV28 and TRBJ2-7, with 8 bases identical to TRBD1. V dropped 1 base and J dropped 5; count of bases not matched to a gene: 13. Germline V gene sequence: CDR1 MDHEN, CDR2 SYDVKM. The CDR3 length is 17 residues. The CDR3, as DNA: TGTGCCAGCAGTTTATTCCCACCGGACAGGGATAGCCACGAGCAGTACTTC. It yields the protein CASSLFPPDRDSHEQYF. The full variable domain, completed using reference TRBV28 and TRBJ2-7, is DVKVTQSSRYLVKRTGEKVFLECVQDMDHENMFWYRQDPGLGLRLIYFSYDVKMKEKGDIPEGYSVSREKKERFSLILESASTNQTSMYLCASSLFPPDRDSHEQYFGPGTRLTVT.

The chain joins TRBV6-1 to TRBJ1-6; a weak D match, TRBD1 (6 bases). Trimming left V 4 bases short and J 8 bases short, with 15 bases between. The CDR3 covers 15 residues. Germline V gene data show CDR1 as MNHNS and CDR2 as SASEGT. In DNA, the CDR3 is TGTGCCAGCAGTGGCCGGGCGGCAGGGGATTCACCCCTCCACTTT. Translating gives CASSGRAAGDSPLHF.

Here the CDR3 reads CASSQGSADYGYTF. The CDR3, as DNA: TGTGCCAGCAGCCAAGGATCTGCAGATTATGGCTACACCTTC. This chain joins TRBV14 and TRBJ1-2; no firm D call. V gave up 1 base and J gave up 5 bases, with 11 bases separating them. CDR1 is SGHDN, CDR2 FVKESK, per germline. The CDR3 loop spans 14 amino acids.

The chain employs TRBV28 and TRBJ1-2; TRBD1 aligns across 7 bases. The trim removed 7 bases at V and 5 bases at J, leaving 10 bases unmatched. The CDR3 contains 14 residues. The germline CDR1 and CDR2 sequences are MDHEN and SYDVKM. CDR3 DNA: TGTGCCAGCACCCCTCCCGGGACAGTATATGGCTACACCTTC. This translates into CASTPPGTVYGYTF.

The chain employs TRBV11-2 and TRBJ2-5; TRBD2 agrees at 13 bases. J gave up 4 bases and V 5 bases, and 10 bases lay outside the gene matches. The CDR3 spans 17 residues. CDR1 and CDR2 (germline): SGHAT, FQNNGV. CDR3 sequence (DNA): TGTGCCAGCAGCCCAAGACTAGCGGGGGGTCGGCGAGAGACCCAGTACTTC. Residues: CASSPRLAGGRRETQYF.

Regarding this clone: Other DNA sequences in the sample encode the same CDR3. The chain carries TRBV28 and TRBJ1-5; 8 nucleotides match TRBD1. CDR1 and CDR2 (germline): MDHEN, SYDVKM. With V trimmed by 3 bases and J by 4 bases, 8 bases remained unmatched. The length of the CDR3 is 16 residues. Written as DNA, the CDR3 is TGTGCCAGCAGTTTCCGTGACAGGGGTGGGAATCAGCCCCAGCATTTT. It specifies CASSFRDRGGNQPQHF.

This chain uses TRBV28 with TRBJ2-5; TRBD1 agrees at 10 bases. This CDR3 region has 15 residues. CDR1 is MDHEN and CDR2 is SYDVKM in the germline V gene. The junction had 3 bases not matched to a gene; V was cut back by 1 base and J by 4 bases. CDR3 residues: CASSLSRDRGETQYF. In DNA form, the CDR3 reads TGTGCCAGCAGTTTATCACGGGACAGGGGAGAGACCCAGTACTTC.

The sample holds a few counts of this clone. V and J are TRBV5-4 and TRBJ2-2, with a tentative D call TRBD2 (5 bases). V was shortened by 1 base and J by 0 bases, with 7 bases between the two germline ends. The CDR3 loop spans 15 amino acids. Per germline, CDR1 SGHNT and CDR2 YYREEE (reference sequence). The CDR3 coding sequence is TGTGCCAGCAGCTTGCCGCGGGCGAACACCGGGGAGCTGTTTTTT. Its protein product is CASSLPRANTGELFF.

V gene TRBV28 combines with J gene TRBJ1-2; D unresolved. Trimming left V 2 bases short and J 2 bases short, with 0 bases between. Germline V gene lookup returns CDR1 MDHEN and CDR2 SYDVKM. The CDR3 sequence is 11 residues long. The CDR3 region has the DNA TGTGCCAGCAGTTTAAACTATGGCTACACCTTC. Translating it yields CASSLNYGYTF.

The CDR3 DNA reads as TGTGCCAGCAGCTTAGAAGTGGTGGGAGAGACCCAGTACTTC. Translation gives CASSLEVVGETQYF. The rearrangement joins TRBV7-2 to TRBJ2-5; D is undetermined. With 1 base removed from V and 4 bases from J, the gap between germline ends came to 10 bases. Per germline, CDR1 SGHTA and CDR2 FQGNSA. This CDR3 has 14 residues. Full variable domain (remainder filled in from reference TRBV7-2 and TRBJ2-5): GAGVSQSPSNKVTEKGKDVELRCDPISGHTALYWYRQSLGQGLEFLIYFQGNSAPDKSGLPSDRFSAERTGGSVSTLTIQRTQQEDSAVYLCASSLEVVGETQYFGPGTRLLVL.

The rearrangement joins TRBV6-1 to TRBJ2-5; 7 positions match TRBD1. Trimming at V came to 3 bases and at J to 1 base, leaving 5 bases not matched to a gene. CDR3 size: 15 residues. From germline, CDR1 is MNHNS and CDR2 SASEGT. DNA of the CDR3: TGTGCCAGCAGTGATTCCGGGACAGCCCAAGAGACCCAGTACTTC. Amino acid sequence: CASSDSGTAQETQYF.

The rearrangement links TRBV28 to TRBJ2-3, with D possibly matching TRBD2 (6 bases). Trimming took 6 bases from V and 1 from J, leaving 11 bases between them. Per the germline V gene, CDR1 is MDHEN and CDR2 is SYDVKM. The CDR3 spans 14 residues. The DNA for the CDR3 is TGTGCCAGCAGCTCGCGGGGCCGCACAGATACGCAGTATTTT. It specifies CASSSRGRTDTQYF.

This rearrangement joins TRBV12-2 to TRBJ1-2. TRBV12-2 is labeled a pseudogene. The CDR3 has 11 residues. This CDR3 is CASRDYYGYTF. Written as DNA, the CDR3 is TGTGCAAGTCGCGACTACTATGGCTACACCTTC.

This rearrangement joins TRBV5-1 to TRBJ2-5; D not certain. CDR1 is SGHRS and CDR2 is YFSETQ in the germline V gene. V gave up 0 bases and J gave up 2 bases, with 5 bases separating them. The CDR3 has 13 amino acids. This chain's CDR3 is CASSLGLQETQYF. CDR3 nucleotide sequence: TGCGCCAGCAGCTTGGGCCTACAAGAGACCCAGTACTTC.

This rearrangement joins TRBV5-8 to TRBJ1-1, with D possibly matching TRBD1 (5 bases). Germline V gene data show CDR1 as SGHTS and CDR2 as YDEGEE. Trimming pared 6 bases from V and 3 bases from J, leaving 15 bases between. CDR3 length: 14 amino acids. The CDR3 DNA reads TGTGCCAGCACTCTGGGGGTCACCTACACTGAAGCTTTCTTT. Translated, it gives CASTLGVTYTEAFF.

The chain is built from TRBV4-3 and TRBJ2-3, with 7 bases lining up with TRBD1. The J segment lost 2 bases and the V segment lost 0 bases, leaving 5 bases of the junction unmatched. Germline V gene lookup returns CDR1 LGHNA and CDR2 YSLEER. The CDR3 sequence is 16 residues long. The CDR3 DNA follows: TGCGCCAGCAGCCAAGATCGGGACAGATACACAGATACGCAGTATTTT. Its protein product is CASSQDRDRYTDTQYF.

The rearrangement uses TRBV28 and TRBJ1-1; 9 bases fit TRBD1. The CDR3 contains 16 residues. V was pared by 6 bases and J by 2 bases, with 10 bases of the junction left unmatched. CDR1 and CDR2 from the germline V gene are MDHEN and SYDVKM. The CDR3 loop reads CASRPQYRGRNTEAFF. DNA of the CDR3: TGTGCCAGCAGACCTCAATACAGGGGGCGTAACACTGAAGCTTTCTTT.

The rearrangement uses TRBV6-6 and TRBJ2-7; a possible D gene is TRBD1 (5 bases). Germline CDR1 MNHNY, CDR2 SVGAGI (reference sequence). This CDR3 contains 12 residues. V lost 11 bases, J lost 7 bases, and 18 bases lay in between. CDR3 in amino acids: CAYRQSTEEQYV. The CDR3 DNA reads TGTGCCTATCGACAGTCCACGGAGGAGCAGTACGTC.

The rearrangement links TRBV5-1 to TRBJ1-3; D unclear. The CDR3 covers 15 residues. CDR1 is SGHRS, CDR2 YFSETQ, per germline. V was shortened by 2 bases and J by 4 bases, with 13 bases between the two germline ends. CDR3 DNA: TGCGCCAGCAGCTTAGGGTCCTCAGTGGGAAACACCATATATTTT. Protein: CASSLGSSVGNTIYF.

V usage is TRBV5-1 and J usage is TRBJ2-1; 7 bases line up with TRBD2. The V gene end was trimmed by 4 bases and the J gene end by 2 bases; junction bases not matched to a gene: 15. CDR1 and CDR2 (germline): SGHRS, YFSETQ. The CDR3 runs to 18 residues. The CDR3 sequence: CASSPGGAAGNTYNEQFF. The CDR3, as DNA: TGCGCCAGCAGCCCCGGCGGGGCAGCGGGGAACACCTACAATGAGCAGTTCTTC.

The chain couples TRBV18 to TRBJ1-5, with TRBD1 matching 8 bases. V dropped 3 bases and J dropped 0; count of bases not matched to a gene: 4. Germline lookup yields CDR1 KGHSH and CDR2 LQKENI. The CDR3 sequence is 16 residues long. The CDR3 sequence: CASSPGQGASNQPQHF. The CDR3 DNA reads as TGTGCCAGCTCACCGGGTCAGGGGGCTAGCAATCAGCCCCAGCATTTT.

Only a few counts were recorded for this clone. This specimen includes other DNA sequences encoding the same CDR3. This chain uses TRBV19 with TRBJ1-5; the D gene is possibly TRBD1 (5 bases). The CDR3 has 11 amino acids. Germline V gene lookup returns CDR1 LNHDA and CDR2 SQIVND (reference sequence). CDR3: CAGGFNQPQHF. The CDR3 DNA reads TGTGCGGGGGGATTCAATCAGCCCCAGCATTTT. The entire variable domain, with the rest obtained from reference TRBV19 and TRBJ1-5, is as follows: DGGITQSPKYLFRKEGQNVTLSCEQNLNHDAMYWYRQDPGQGLRLIYYSQIVNDFQKGDIAEGYSVSREKKESFPLTVTSAQKNPTAFYLCAGGFNQPQHFGDGTRLSIL.

A remark on this clone: At one end, the junction sequence differs from germline, possibly due to a read error. The rearrangement uses TRBV7-9 and TRBJ2-5; D not resolved. This CDR3 comprises 15 residues. CDR1 and CDR2 (germline): SEHNR, FQNEAQ (reference sequence). CDR3 sequence reads: CASNLRRSYQETQYF. The CDR3 DNA follows: TGTGCCAGCAACTTACGCAGATCGTACCAAGAGACCCAGTACTTC. Variable domain in full (rest from reference TRBV7-9 and TRBJ2-5): DTGVSQNPRHKITKRGQNVTFRCDPISEHNRLYWYRQTLGQGPEFLTYFQNEAQLEKSRLLSDRFSAERPKGSFSTLEIQRTEQGDSAMYLCASNLRRSYQETQYFGPGTRLLVL.

This chain joins TRBV7-3 and TRBJ2-1; 8 nucleotides line up with TRBD2. Trimming took 4 bases from V and 10 from J; bases not matched to a gene: 6. CDR3 length: 13 amino acids. Germline V CDR1 and CDR2: SGHTA, FQGTGA. The CDR3 DNA reads TGTGCCAGCAGCTCGGGGGGGCCGGGAGAGCAGTTCTTC. Amino acids: CASSSGGPGEQFF.

The CDR3 here is CASSLGGGAFF. The CDR3 DNA sequence: TGTGCCAGCAGCCTTGGCGGGGGAGCTTTCTTT. This sequence joins TRBV7-9 and TRBJ1-1, with TRBD1 as a possible D gene (5 bases). The CDR3 has 11 amino acids. Trimming stripped 5 bases from V and 10 bases from J, with 11 bases between. Germline CDR1 reads SEHNR; CDR2 reads FQNEAQ (reference sequence).

The chain has TRBV25-1 and TRBJ1-1; a possible D gene is TRBD1 (5 bases). V was trimmed by 5 bases and J by 5 bases, leaving 15 bases between them. Germline-derived CDR1 and CDR2 are MGHDK and SYGVNS. CDR3 length: 14 residues. CDR3 region: CASSLKGRRTEAFF. Here the CDR3 DNA reads TGTGCCAGCAGTCTTAAGGGGCGGAGGACTGAAGCTTTCTTT.

The V call is TRBV6-5, the J call TRBJ2-7; the match to TRBD1 covers 8 bases. The CDR3 extends over 12 amino acids. J lost 6 bases, V lost 6 bases, and 4 bases had no gene match. Germline V gene sequence: CDR1 MNHEY, CDR2 SVGAGI. CDR3 residues: CASRTGTGEQYV. The DNA of the CDR3 is TGTGCCAGCAGGACCGGGACAGGCGAGCAGTACGTC.

Only one count was recorded for this clone. The chain joins TRBV7-6 to TRBJ1-3, with D uncertain. CDR3 length equals 13 residues. V lost 5 bases to trimming and J lost 4 bases, with 9 bases between them. Germline CDR1 SGHVS, CDR2 FNYEAQ. The CDR3 is CASSTMSGNTIYF. CDR3 bases: TGTGCCAGCAGCACCATGAGCGGAAACACCATATATTTT.